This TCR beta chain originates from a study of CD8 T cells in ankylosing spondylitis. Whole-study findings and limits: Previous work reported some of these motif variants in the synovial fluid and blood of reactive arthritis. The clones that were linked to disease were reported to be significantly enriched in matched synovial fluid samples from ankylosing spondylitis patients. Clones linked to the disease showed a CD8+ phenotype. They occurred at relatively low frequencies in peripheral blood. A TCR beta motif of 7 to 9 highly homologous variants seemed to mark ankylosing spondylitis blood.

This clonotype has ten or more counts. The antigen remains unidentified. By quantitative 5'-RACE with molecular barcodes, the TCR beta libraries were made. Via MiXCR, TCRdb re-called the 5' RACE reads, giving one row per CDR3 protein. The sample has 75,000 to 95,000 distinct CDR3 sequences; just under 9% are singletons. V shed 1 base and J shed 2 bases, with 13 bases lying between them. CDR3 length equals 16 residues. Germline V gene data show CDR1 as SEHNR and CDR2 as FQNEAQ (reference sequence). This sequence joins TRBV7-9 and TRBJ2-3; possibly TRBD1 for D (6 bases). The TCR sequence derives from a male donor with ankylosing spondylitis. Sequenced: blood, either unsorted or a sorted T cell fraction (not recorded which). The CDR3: CASSLVLGALTDTQYF. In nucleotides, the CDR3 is TGTGCCAGCAGCTTAGTACTGGGGGCCCTCACAGATACGCAGTATTTT. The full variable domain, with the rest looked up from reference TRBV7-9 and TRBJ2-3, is DTGVSQNPRHKITKRGQNVTFRCDPISEHNRLYWYRQTLGQGPEFLTYFQNEAQLEKSRLLSDRFSAERPKGSFSTLEIQRTEQGDSAMYLCASSLVLGALTDTQYFGPGTRLTVL.